This T cell receptor beta chain was sequenced for a study of cytomegalovirus exposure and HLA in healthy donors. The roughly 120-subject validation cohort, separate from the roughly 670-subject first cohort, included the donors. Produced via immunoSEQ multiplex PCR; TCRdb's table is partial and in-frame only. Of roughly 190,000 clones listed, about 82% were seen once; the top ten hold over 1.3%. Germline V gene sequence: CDR1 SQVTM, CDR2 ANQGSEA. The CDR3 extends over 12 amino acids. The V end lost 4 bases, the J end lost 3 bases, and 9 bases lay between the germline ends. The sequencing input was PBMCs. The TCR originated in a woman aged 18-30 years in good health and CMV-seronegative. The chain carries TRBV29-1 and TRBJ1-2, with D perhaps matching TRBD1 (5 bases). The CDR3 loop is CSVVGGDYGYTF. The DNA for the CDR3 is TGCAGCGTTGTGGGGGGAGACTATGGCTACACCTTC.